This T cell receptor (beta chain) was sequenced during a study of T cell responses to AZD1222 COVID-19 vaccine. Profiled with immunoSEQ multiplex PCR; TCRdb holds only in-frame clones, not every one. The data hold about 140,000 clones, with roughly 89% observed a single time. CDR1 and CDR2 (germline): SGHNT, YENEEA. The V and J ends lost 4 bases and 4 bases, in that order; junction bases with no gene match: 5. This CDR3 region has 17 residues. This specimen consisted of peripheral blood, obtained 28 days after the second dose of the MenACWY control vaccine. The rearrangement uses TRBV11-3 and TRBJ2-3; 16 nucleotides match TRBD2. This sequence was found in an adult who received the MenACWY meningococcal vaccine as a control. CDR3 amino acids: CASSYTGTSGGADTQYF. DNA for the CDR3: TGTGCCAGCAGCTACACCGGGACTAGCGGGGGGGCAGATACGCAGTATTTT.